A selection of T cell receptor beta chains follows, all from one sample in a study of TIL therapy for anti-PD-1-resistant metastatic lung cancer. TCRdb keeps only in-frame clones here, not all; method: immunoSEQ multiplex PCR. The repertoire has more than 25,000 clones, roughly 72% of them found once; the top ten carry less than 8.5%. Sequenced here: tumor tissue, sampled at baseline. These receptors all come from a person between 25 and 80 years old with non-small cell lung cancer. Both conserved end residues are part of each CDR3. Each record gives: clone size, J gene, V gene, D gene, CDR3 protein, CDR3 DNA. A D gene is named only where the DNA matches it firmly. Clone size is given for some rows only: seen once, a few or many times, or a class if the clone is expanded.

>.|TRBJ2-3|TRBV14|TRBD1
CASSQQRTGATDTQYF
TGTGCCAGCAGCCAACAACGGACAGGCGCCACAGATACGCAGTATTTT
>.|TRBJ1-2|TRBV2|.
CASSEPTGYTF
TGTGCCAGCAGTGAACCAACGGGCTACACCTTC
>.|TRBJ1-4|TRBV5-6|.
CASSLALGGIANEKLFF
TGTGCCAGCAGCTTGGCCCTAGGGGGGATTGCTAATGAAAAACTGTTTTTT
>.|TRBJ2-2|TRBV4-2|TRBD2
CASSQERAGANTGELFF
TGTGCCAGCAGCCAAGAGAGGGCGGGGGCGAACACCGGGGAGCTGTTTTTT
>.|TRBJ1-5|TRBV5-6|.
CASSLQYQPQHF
TGTGCCAGCAGCTTACAGTATCAGCCCCAGCATTTT
>.|TRBJ2-2|TRBV7-3|TRBD1
CASSQDRALAGELFF
TGTGCCAGCAGTCAGGACAGGGCCCTGGCTGGGGAGCTGTTTTTT
>.|TRBJ1-1|TRBV6-1|.
CATTLREATEAFF
TGTGCCACTACCCTCCGGGAGGCGACTGAAGCTTTCTTT
>.|TRBJ1-5|TRBV4-1|.
CASSVRGFNQPQHF
TGCGCCAGCAGCGTTAGGGGTTTCAATCAGCCCCAGCATTTT
>.|TRBJ2-2|TRBV7-3|.
CASSPVGGINGELFF
TGTGCCAGCAGCCCCGTTGGAGGTATTAACGGGGAGCTGTTTTTT
>few|TRBJ1-1|TRBV6-5|.
CASTNGFNTEAFF
TGTGCCAGCACCAACGGGTTTAACACTGAAGCTTTCTTT
>.|TRBJ1-4|TRBV4-3|.
CASSQDRNLVPPTNEKLFF
TGCGCCAGCAGCCAAGATAGAAATCTTGTCCCTCCAACTAATGAAAAACTGTTTTTT
>once|TRBJ2-1|TRBV11-3|.
CASSGSRRGPNGGGEQFF
TGTGCCAGCAGCGGATCCCGACGGGGGCCCAACGGGGGAGGTGAGCAGTTCTTC
>.|TRBJ2-3|TRBV6-1|.
CASSLAAGMGDTQYF
TGTGCCAGCTCGTTGGCCGCAGGGATGGGAGATACGCAGTATTTT
>once|TRBJ2-2|TRBV5-1|.
CASDTGTPNYGELFF
TGCGCCAGCGACACCGGGACTCCAAATTATGGGGAGCTGTTTTTT
>.|TRBJ1-1|TRBV2|TRBD1
CASKRDSLNTEAFF
TGTGCCAGTAAAAGGGACAGCTTGAACACTGAAGCTTTCTTT
>.|TRBJ1-3|TRBV19|.
CASSISGTLSGNTIYF
TGTGCCAGTAGTATTAGTGGGACCCTCTCTGGAAACACCATATATTTT
>.|TRBJ2-7|TRBV5-4|TRBD1
CASSRDRVLSYEQYF
TGTGCCAGCTCCCGGGACAGGGTCCTGTCCTACGAGCAGTACTTC
>.|TRBJ1-2|TRBV14|.
CASSPGHNYGYTF
TGTGCCAGCAGCCCCGGACACAACTATGGCTACACCTTC
>.|TRBJ1-2|TRBV11-1|TRBD1
CASSLAQGAQGYTF
TGTGCCAGCAGCTTAGCCCAGGGGGCGCAAGGCTACACCTTC
>.|TRBJ1-4|TRBV5-1|TRBD1
CASSGGQGDEKLFF
TGCGCCAGCAGCGGTGGACAGGGGGATGAAAAACTGTTTTTT
>.|TRBJ2-2|TRBV27|TRBD2
CASSFGSGVTGELFF
TGTGCCAGCAGTTTTGGAAGCGGGGTAACCGGGGAGCTGTTTTTT
>.|TRBJ1-1|TRBV27|TRBD1
CASSFWDRGTEAFF
TGTGCCAGCAGTTTCTGGGACAGGGGGACTGAAGCTTTCTTT
>.|TRBJ1-2|TRBV18|.
CASSGQSNYGYTF
TGTGCCAGCTCAGGACAGTCAAACTATGGCTACACCTTC
>once|TRBJ2-2|TRBV6-4|.
CASSDRDTGELFF
TGTGCCAGCAGTGACAGGGACACCGGGGAGCTGTTTTTT
>medium-sized|TRBJ1-2|TRBV6-1|.
CASSDRYYGYTF
TGTGCCAGCAGTGACAGGTACTATGGCTACACCTTC